The entry below describes one T cell receptor (beta chain). Its antigen is undetermined. These data originate in a study of blood T cell dynamics during melanoma immunotherapy. Across the whole study: Standard first-line treatment here was pembrolizumab or nivolumab plus ipilimumab in metastatic melanoma. Regarding the study as a whole: Among sorted CD8+ subsets, immune-effector cells had the highest clonality and cell-free DNA similarity.

Time point meaning: week 3, after first cycle of checkpoint inhibitor. Prior systemic cancer therapy, immunosuppressant use and other active malignancies excluded patients. The V and J ends lost 8 bases and 5 bases respectively, with 15 bases between them. The CDR3 loop spans 12 amino acids. CDR1 SQVTM and CDR2 ANQGSEA come from the germline V gene. For sorted CD8+ subsets, all extracted DNA was loaded. Only in-frame clones appear in the TCRdb table, and some are missing; sequencing was by immunoSEQ multiplex PCR. The sample lists around 13,000 clones, under 95% occurring once. The receptor was isolated from a human donor with melanoma. The chain uses TRBV29-1 and TRBJ1-2, with no clear D. The source material was effector memory CD8+ T cells from blood, sampled from a patient treated with checkpoint blockade. CDR3 amino acids: CSSQSGVYGYTF. CDR3 DNA: TGCAGCAGTCAGAGTGGGGTTTATGGCTACACCTTC.